This T cell receptor (beta chain) is drawn from a study of T-cell reconstitution after alpha-beta-depleted transplantation in children. With respect to this clonotype: The target antigen is unknown.

This sample's TCRbeta library carried unique molecular identifier barcodes. MiXCR was run by TCRdb on the PCR reads, yielding one entry per CDR3 protein. Seen here are some 840,000 distinct CDR3 sequences, roughly 15% observed once, and the top ten hold around 5%. Whole-study results and caveats: Roughly two months post-transplant, alpha-beta T cells reportedly originated from several hundred graft clones that had expanded. Once a year had passed after transplant, T-cell counts and diversity came mostly from newly produced T cells. Surviving recipient T cells and thymic progenitors produced the high day-60 TCRbeta diversity seen in some patients.

The receptor's source is a male patient between 5 and 17 years old who had a stem cell transplant for acute lymphoblastic leukemia, so the T cells may come from the graft donor. Material: PBMCs, mostly from graft donor cells, obtained 360 days after TCRalphabeta/CD19-depleted stem cell transplant.

As DNA, the CDR3 is TGCGCCAGCAGCTCGTCTAGACTAGCGGGGGCCACAGATACGCAGTATTTT. This sequence encodes CASSSSRLAGATDTQYF. This chain connects TRBV5-1 to TRBJ2-3, with 12 bases lining up with TRBD2. CDR3 length: 17 residues. Germline lookup yields CDR1 SGHRS and CDR2 YFSETQ. Trimming took 3 bases from V and 2 from J; bases not matched to a gene: 7.